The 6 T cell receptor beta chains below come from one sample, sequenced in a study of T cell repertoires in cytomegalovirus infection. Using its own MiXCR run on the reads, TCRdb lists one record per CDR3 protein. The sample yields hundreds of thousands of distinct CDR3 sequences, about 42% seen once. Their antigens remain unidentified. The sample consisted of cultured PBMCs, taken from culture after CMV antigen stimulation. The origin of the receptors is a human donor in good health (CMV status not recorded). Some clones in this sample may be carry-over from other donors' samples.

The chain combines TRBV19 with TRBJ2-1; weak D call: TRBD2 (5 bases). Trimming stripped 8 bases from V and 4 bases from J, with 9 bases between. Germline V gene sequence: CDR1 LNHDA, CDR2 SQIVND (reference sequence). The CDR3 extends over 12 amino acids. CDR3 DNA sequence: TGTGCCAGTGGACTCCTTTACAATGAGCAGTTCTTC. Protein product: CASGLLYNEQFF.

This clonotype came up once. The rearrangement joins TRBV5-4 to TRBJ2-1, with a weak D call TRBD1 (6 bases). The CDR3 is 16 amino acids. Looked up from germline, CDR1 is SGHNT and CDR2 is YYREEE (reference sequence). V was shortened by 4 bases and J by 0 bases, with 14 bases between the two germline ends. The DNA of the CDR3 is TGTGCCAGCAGCGAAAACAGGGATGTCTCCTACAATGAGCAGTTCTTC. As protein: CASSENRDVSYNEQFF. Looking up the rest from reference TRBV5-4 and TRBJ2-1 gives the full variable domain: ETGVTQSPTHLIKTRGQQVTLRCSSQSGHNTVSWYQQALGQGPQFIFQYYREEENGRGNFPPRFSGLQFPNYSSELNVNALELDDSALYLCASSENRDVSYNEQFFGPGTRLTVL.

CDR3 amino acids: CASSLAVRGNPNYGYTF. CDR3 DNA: TGCGCCAGCAGCTTGGCCGTCAGGGGGAACCCTAACTATGGCTACACCTTC. The rearrangement uses TRBV5-1 and TRBJ1-2, with 7 nucleotides matching TRBD1. The J segment lost 0 bases and the V segment lost 0 bases, leaving 8 bases of the junction unmatched. The CDR3 has 17 residues. Germline V gene lookup returns CDR1 SGHRS and CDR2 YFSETQ.

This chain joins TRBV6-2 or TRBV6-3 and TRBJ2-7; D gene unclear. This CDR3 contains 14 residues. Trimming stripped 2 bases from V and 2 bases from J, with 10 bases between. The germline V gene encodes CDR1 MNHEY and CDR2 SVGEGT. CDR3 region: CASSYGVATYEQYF. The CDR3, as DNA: TGTGCCAGCAGTTACGGGGTCGCGACCTACGAGCAGTACTTC.

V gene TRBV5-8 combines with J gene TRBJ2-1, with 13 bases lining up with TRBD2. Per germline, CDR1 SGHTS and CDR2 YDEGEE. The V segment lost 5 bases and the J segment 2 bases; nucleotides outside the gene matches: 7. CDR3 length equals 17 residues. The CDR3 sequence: CASSRPGLAGAYNEQFF. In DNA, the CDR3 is TGTGCCAGCAGTCGGCCTGGACTAGCGGGGGCCTACAATGAGCAGTTCTTC.

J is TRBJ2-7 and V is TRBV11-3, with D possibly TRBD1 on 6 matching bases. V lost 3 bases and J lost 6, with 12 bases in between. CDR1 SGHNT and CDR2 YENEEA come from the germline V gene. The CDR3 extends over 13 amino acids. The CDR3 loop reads CASSLGHSLEQYF. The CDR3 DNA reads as TGTGCCAGCAGCTTGGGACACTCTCTCGAGCAGTACTTC.